These 17 T cell receptor beta chains were all obtained from the same sample, sequenced in a study of cytomegalovirus exposure and HLA in healthy donors. The PCR employed 60 Vbeta primers together with 13 Jbeta primers. The table came from immunoSEQ multiplex PCR; TCRdb's copy has only in-frame clones and leaves some out. The repertoire has fewer than 250,000 clones, over 60% of them found once; the top ten carry roughly a sixth. Specimen: PBMCs. These receptors all stem from a man in his forties in good health and CMV-seronegative.

The chain carries TRBV19 and TRBJ2-5; D remains ambiguous. Germline V CDR1 and CDR2: LNHDA, SQIVND (reference sequence). Trimming left V 3 bases short and J 0 bases short, with 8 bases between. The CDR3 loop spans 14 amino acids. The CDR3 nucleotides are TGTGCCAGTAGTATCTTTCCGTACCAAGAGACCCAGTACTTC. It encodes CASSIFPYQETQYF.

The chain recombines TRBV5-6 with TRBJ2-7; 9 nucleotides agree with TRBD1. This CDR3 has 14 residues. The germline gives CDR1 SGHDT, CDR2 YYEEEE. The J segment lost 2 bases and the V segment lost 3 bases, leaving 3 bases of the junction unmatched. CDR3 loop: CASSYDRGTYEQYF. The CDR3 nucleotides are TGTGCCAGCAGCTACGACAGGGGGACCTACGAGCAGTACTTC.

V and J are TRBV4-3 and TRBJ1-3, with TRBD1 identical over 7 bases. The germline CDR1 and CDR2 sequences are LGHNA and YSLEER. Trimming removed 3 bases from V and 2 bases from J; junction bases left unmatched: 1. CDR3 length equals 14 residues. The DNA for the CDR3 is TGCGCCAGCAGCCACGACAGGGCTGGAAACACCATATATTTT. Translation: CASSHDRAGNTIYF.

The chain joins TRBV2 to TRBJ1-1; D unclear. This CDR3 is built from 13 residues. In germline, CDR1 is SNHLY, CDR2 FYNNEI. Trimming stripped 7 bases from V and 1 base from J, with 10 bases between. The CDR3 sequence: CASILIKNTEAFF. The CDR3 nucleotides are TGTGCCAGCATCCTAATCAAGAACACTGAAGCTTTCTTT.

This clone was seen a single time. The V gene is TRBV12-5, the J gene TRBJ2-2, with a tentative D call TRBD2 (6 bases). CDR1 and CDR2 (germline): LGHNT, FRNRAP. CDR3 length: 15 amino acids. Trimming pared 3 bases from V and 4 bases from J, leaving 12 bases between. For the CDR3, the DNA is TGTGCTAGTGGTTTCAAGACTAGAAGCACCGGGGAGCTGTTTTTT. Translating it yields CASGFKTRSTGELFF.

This clone was detected only once. The chain links TRBV12-5 to TRBJ1-1, with D tentatively TRBD1 (6 bases). The CDR3 is 15 amino acids. V was cut by 1 base and J by 4 bases, with 13 bases left in between. Germline V gene lookup returns CDR1 LGHNT and CDR2 FRNRAP. CDR3 protein: CASGLATTGTTEAFF. The DNA of the CDR3 is TGTGCTAGTGGTTTGGCTACGACAGGCACCACTGAAGCTTTCTTT.

This CDR3 reads CASSPDPRKREQYF. The DNA for the CDR3 is TGCGCCAGCAGCCCCGACCCCCGAAAGCGCGAGCAGTACTTC. The chain uses TRBV5-1 and TRBJ2-7; D gene unclear. Germline assignment: CDR1 SGHRS and CDR2 YFSETQ. The CDR3 consists of 14 residues. V was clipped by 4 bases and J by 6 bases, with 17 bases between them.

This chain joins TRBV2 and TRBJ2-5; D is undetermined. Trimming left V 8 bases short and J 5 bases short, with 6 bases between. CDR3 length: 10 amino acids. In germline, CDR1 is SNHLY, CDR2 FYNNEI. CDR3 loop: CASFAETQYF. The CDR3 DNA reads as TGTGCCAGCTTCGCGGAGACCCAGTACTTC.

This chain joins TRBV19 and TRBJ2-6; perhaps TRBD1 as D (6 bases). Trimming stripped 5 bases from V and 3 bases from J, with 17 bases between. The germline V gene encodes CDR1 LNHDA and CDR2 SQIVND (reference sequence). The length of the CDR3 is 17 residues. The CDR3 protein is CASSPEGVLFGANVLTF. CDR3 coding DNA: TGTGCCAGTAGTCCTGAGGGGGTCCTCTTTGGGGCCAACGTCCTGACTTTC.

The rearrangement joins TRBV28 to TRBJ1-3; 8 bases are a match to TRBD1. The trim removed 7 bases at V and 0 bases at J, leaving 2 bases unmatched. The germline V gene encodes CDR1 MDHEN and CDR2 SYDVKM. This CDR3 is 14 amino acids long. This chain's CDR3 is CASNTGGSGNTIYF. Written as DNA, the CDR3 is TGTGCCAGCAATACAGGGGGCTCTGGAAACACCATATATTTT.

The chain combines TRBV7-3 with TRBJ2-3; D gene ambiguous. Germline CDR1 SGHTA, CDR2 FQGTGA. The CDR3 is 14 residues long. Trimming removed 0 bases from V and 0 bases from J, with 4 bases in between. The CDR3 DNA reads as TGTGCCAGCAGCTTAACGGCTAGCACAGATACGCAGTATTTT. Its translation: CASSLTASTDTQYF.

The chain uses TRBV4-1 and TRBJ2-5, with TRBD1 matching over 7 bases. J was trimmed by 5 bases and V by 1 base; bases with no gene match: 16. This CDR3 region has 18 residues. CDR1 and CDR2 from the germline V gene are MGHRA and YSYEKL. CDR3 in DNA: TGCGCCAGCAGCCAAGCTCCTCCCAGCGGAGCCAGGGGGGAGACCCAGTACTTC. Translation: CASSQAPPSGARGETQYF.

This chain uses TRBV7-3 with TRBJ1-1; D uncertain. Germline V gives CDR1 SGHTA, CDR2 FQGTGA. This CDR3 comprises 14 residues. Trimming removed 1 base from V and 2 bases from J, with 8 bases in between. The CDR3 protein is CASSLMPGNTEAFF. The CDR3 DNA reads as TGTGCCAGCAGCTTAATGCCAGGAAACACTGAAGCTTTCTTT.

The rearrangement uses TRBV6-1 and TRBJ1-1; unclear D gene. With 10 bases removed from V and 4 bases from J, the gap between germline ends came to 22 bases. CDR3 length equals 15 residues. Germline V gene lookup returns CDR1 MNHNS and CDR2 SASEGT. The CDR3 bases are TGTGCCACCCAGACCCCCGGCAAACGGGGCACTGAAGCTTTCTTT. Protein: CATQTPGKRGTEAFF.

The chain combines TRBV5-4 with TRBJ1-6; TRBD1 agrees at 10 bases. V dropped 5 bases and J dropped 5; count of bases not matched to a gene: 1. The V gene's germline CDR1 is SGHNT and CDR2 YYREEE (reference sequence). This CDR3 region has 14 residues. CDR3 DNA sequence: TGTGCCAGCAGGGACAGGGGGAATAATTCACCCCTCCACTTT. Encoded protein: CASRDRGNNSPLHF. The full variable domain, with the rest looked up from reference TRBV5-4 and TRBJ1-6, is ETGVTQSPTHLIKTRGQQVTLRCSSQSGHNTVSWYQQALGQGPQFIFQYYREEENGRGNFPPRFSGLQFPNYSSELNVNALELDDSALYLCASRDRGNNSPLHFGNGTRLTVT.

This clone was observed once. The V gene is TRBV6-5, the J gene TRBJ1-1, with D possibly being TRBD1 (5 bases). This CDR3 has 14 residues. Germline V lookup: CDR1 MNHEY, CDR2 SVGAGI. V shed 0 bases and J shed 3 bases, with 8 bases lying between them. This chain's CDR3 is CASSYSWGDTEAFF. DNA for the CDR3: TGTGCCAGCAGTTACTCCTGGGGGGACACTGAAGCTTTCTTT.

The rearrangement links TRBV14 to TRBJ1-1; weak D call: TRBD1 (6 bases). There are 15 residues in the CDR3. V lost 3 bases, J lost 7 bases, and 18 bases lay in between. Per germline, CDR1 SGHDN and CDR2 FVKESK. CDR3 DNA sequence: TGTGCCAGCAGCCATCTAGACAGGCTTGCCCTTGAAGCTTTCTTT. It codes for CASSHLDRLALEAFF.